This T cell receptor beta chain stems from a study of T cell responses to AZD1222 COVID-19 vaccine. Sequenced by immunoSEQ multiplex PCR; TCRdb stores in-frame clones only, minus some. The top ten hold 15% to 20% of the sample, which has 150,000 to 170,000 clones, over 85% seen once. Concerning this clone itself: No antigen is known for it.

General observations from the study: Regions 160-218 and 743-854 dominated among vaccine-associated CD4 TCRs spanning spike.

The CDR3 covers 14 residues. From germline, CDR1 is SNHLY and CDR2 FYNNEI. The ends were cut back, 4 bases at V and 2 bases at J, with 9 bases in the middle. V and J are TRBV2 and TRBJ1-5; D is perhaps TRBD1 (6 bases). The sample here was peripheral blood, taken on day 0 of AZD1222 vaccination. This clonotype was obtained from an adult in good health. The CDR3: CASSVGAGNQPQHF. The CDR3 nucleotides read TGTGCCAGCAGTGTGGGGGCCGGCAATCAGCCCCAGCATTTT.